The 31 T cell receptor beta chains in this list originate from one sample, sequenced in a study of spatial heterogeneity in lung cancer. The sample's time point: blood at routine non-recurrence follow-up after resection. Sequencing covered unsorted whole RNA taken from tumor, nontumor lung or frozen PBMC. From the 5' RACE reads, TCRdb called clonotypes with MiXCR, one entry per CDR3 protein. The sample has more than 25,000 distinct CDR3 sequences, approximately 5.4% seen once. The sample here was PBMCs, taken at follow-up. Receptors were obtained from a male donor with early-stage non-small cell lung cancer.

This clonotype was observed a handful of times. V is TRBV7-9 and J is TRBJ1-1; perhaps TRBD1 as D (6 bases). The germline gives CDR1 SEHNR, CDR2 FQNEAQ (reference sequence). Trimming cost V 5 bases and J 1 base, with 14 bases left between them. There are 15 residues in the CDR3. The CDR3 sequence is CASSKATGRNTEAFF. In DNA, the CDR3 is TGTGCCAGCAGCAAAGCGACAGGACGGAACACTGAAGCTTTCTTT.

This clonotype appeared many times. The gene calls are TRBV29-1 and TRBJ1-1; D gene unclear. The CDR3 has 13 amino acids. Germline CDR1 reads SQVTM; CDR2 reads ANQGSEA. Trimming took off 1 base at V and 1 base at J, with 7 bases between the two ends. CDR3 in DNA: TGCAGCGTTGAAGGTGTGGGGAACACTGAAGCTTTCTTT. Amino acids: CSVEGVGNTEAFF. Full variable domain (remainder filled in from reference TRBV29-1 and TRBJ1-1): SAVISQKPSRDICQRGTSLTIQCQVDSQVTMMFWYRQQPGQSLTLIATANQGSEATYESGFVIDKFPISRPNLTFSTLTVSNMSPEDSSIYLCSVEGVGNTEAFFGQGTRLTVV.

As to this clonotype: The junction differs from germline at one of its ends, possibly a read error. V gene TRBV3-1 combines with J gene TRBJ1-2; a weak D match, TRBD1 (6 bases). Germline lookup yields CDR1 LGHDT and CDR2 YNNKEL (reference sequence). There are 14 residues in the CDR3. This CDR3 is CASSQDKGGRKQRF. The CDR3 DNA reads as TGTGCCAGCAGCCAAGATAAGGGGGGCCGAAAGCAACGCTTC.

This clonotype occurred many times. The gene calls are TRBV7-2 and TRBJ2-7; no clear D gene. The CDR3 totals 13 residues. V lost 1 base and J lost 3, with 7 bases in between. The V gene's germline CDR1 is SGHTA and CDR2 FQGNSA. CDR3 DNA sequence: TGTGCCAGCAGCTTAGAGAAGAGCTACGAGCAGTACTTC. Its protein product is CASSLEKSYEQYF.

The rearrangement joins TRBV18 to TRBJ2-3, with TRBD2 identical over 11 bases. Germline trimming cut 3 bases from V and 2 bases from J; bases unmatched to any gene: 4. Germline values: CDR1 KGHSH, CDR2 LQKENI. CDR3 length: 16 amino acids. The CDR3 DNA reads TGTGCCAGCTCACCGGGGACTAGCGGACCCACAGATACGCAGTATTTT. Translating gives CASSPGTSGPTDTQYF.

CDR3 coding DNA: TGTGCCAGCACCCGGACGGGTGGGACCGGGGAGCTGTTTTTT. Amino acids: CASTRTGGTGELFF. V and J are TRBV27 and TRBJ2-2; D remains unclear. Trimming removed 7 bases from V and 5 bases from J, with 14 bases in between. This CDR3 is 14 amino acids long. The germline CDR1 and CDR2 sequences are MNHEY and SMNVEV (reference sequence).

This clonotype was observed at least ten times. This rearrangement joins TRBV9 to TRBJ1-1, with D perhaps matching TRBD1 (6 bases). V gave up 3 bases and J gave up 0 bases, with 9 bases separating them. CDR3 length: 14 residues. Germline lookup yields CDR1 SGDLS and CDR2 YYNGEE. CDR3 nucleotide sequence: TGTGCCAGCAGCGCCGGACAGATGAACACTGAAGCTTTCTTT. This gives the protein CASSAGQMNTEAFF.

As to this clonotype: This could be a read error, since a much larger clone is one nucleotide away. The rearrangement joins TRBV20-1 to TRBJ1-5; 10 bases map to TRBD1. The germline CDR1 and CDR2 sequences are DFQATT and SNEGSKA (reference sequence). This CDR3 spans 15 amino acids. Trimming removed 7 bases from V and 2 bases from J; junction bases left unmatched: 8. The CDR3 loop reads CSVDRQGAGNQPQHF. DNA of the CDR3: TGCAGTGTCGATAGACAGGGGGCCGGCAATCAGCCCCAGCATTTT.

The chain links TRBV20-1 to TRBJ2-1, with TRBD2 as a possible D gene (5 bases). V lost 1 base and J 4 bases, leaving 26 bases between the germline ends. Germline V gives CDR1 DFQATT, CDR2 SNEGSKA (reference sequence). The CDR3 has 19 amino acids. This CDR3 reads CSARGHGAAVRITYNEQFF. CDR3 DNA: TGCAGTGCTAGAGGACACGGAGCGGCGGTGAGGATAACGTACAATGAGCAGTTCTTC.

As DNA, the CDR3 is TGTGCCAGCAGGACCGGGAGGATATCCTCCTACAATGAGCAGTTCTTC. This sequence encodes CASRTGRISSYNEQFF. This chain links TRBV7-2 with TRBJ2-1, with 7 bases fitting TRBD2. The junction had 8 bases not matched to a gene; V was cut back by 6 bases and J by 0 bases. Germline loops: CDR1 SGHTA, CDR2 FQGNSA. The CDR3 loop spans 16 amino acids. Combining the CDR3 with reference TRBV7-2 and TRBJ2-1 gives the whole variable domain GAGVSQSPSNKVTEKGKDVELRCDPISGHTALYWYRQSLGQGLEFLIYFQGNSAPDKSGLPSDRFSAERTGGSVSTLTIQRTQQEDSAVYLCASRTGRISSYNEQFFGPGTRLTVL.

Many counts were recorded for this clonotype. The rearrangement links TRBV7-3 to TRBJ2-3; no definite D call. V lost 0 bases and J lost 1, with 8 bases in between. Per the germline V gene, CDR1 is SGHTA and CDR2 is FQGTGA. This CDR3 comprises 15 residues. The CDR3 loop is CASSLTGLRTDTQYF. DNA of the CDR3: TGTGCCAGCAGCTTAACGGGCTTACGCACAGATACGCAGTATTTT.

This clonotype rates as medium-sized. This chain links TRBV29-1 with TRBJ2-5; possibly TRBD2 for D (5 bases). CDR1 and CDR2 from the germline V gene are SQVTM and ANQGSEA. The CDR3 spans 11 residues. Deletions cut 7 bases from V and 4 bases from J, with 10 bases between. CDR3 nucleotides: TGCAGCGCCCTTGAGGGAGAGACCCAGTACTTC. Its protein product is CSALEGETQYF. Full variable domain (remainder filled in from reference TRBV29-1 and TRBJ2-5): SAVISQKPSRDICQRGTSLTIQCQVDSQVTMMFWYRQQPGQSLTLIATANQGSEATYESGFVIDKFPISRPNLTFSTLTVSNMSPEDSSIYLCSALEGETQYFGPGTRLLVL.

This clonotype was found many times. The CDR3 DNA follows: TGTGCCATCAGGAGACAGGACTACTATGGCTACACCTTC. Amino acids: CAIRRQDYYGYTF. The chain is built from TRBV10-3 and TRBJ1-2; the D gene is possibly TRBD1 (6 bases). CDR1 is ENHRY, CDR2 SYGVKD, per germline. This CDR3 comprises 13 residues. V lost 6 bases and J lost 3, with 11 bases in between.

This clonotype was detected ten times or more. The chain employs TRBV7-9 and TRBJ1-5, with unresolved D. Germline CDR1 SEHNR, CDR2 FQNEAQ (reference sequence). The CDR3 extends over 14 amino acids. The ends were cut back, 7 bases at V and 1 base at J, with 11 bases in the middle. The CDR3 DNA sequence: TGTGCCAGCAATGAGATCGGGAGCAATCAGCCCCAGCATTTT. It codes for CASNEIGSNQPQHF.

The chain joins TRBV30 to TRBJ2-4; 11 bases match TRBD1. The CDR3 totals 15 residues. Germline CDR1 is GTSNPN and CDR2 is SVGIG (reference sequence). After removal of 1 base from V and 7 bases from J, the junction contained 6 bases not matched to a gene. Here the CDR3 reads CAWSGSGQGVNIQYF. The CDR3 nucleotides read TGTGCCTGGAGTGGGTCGGGACAGGGGGTCAACATTCAGTACTTC.

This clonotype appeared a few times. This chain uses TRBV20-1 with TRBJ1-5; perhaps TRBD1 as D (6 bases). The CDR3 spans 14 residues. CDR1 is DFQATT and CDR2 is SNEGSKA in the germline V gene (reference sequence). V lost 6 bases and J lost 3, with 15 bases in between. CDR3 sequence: CSAQHRDINQPQHF. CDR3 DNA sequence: TGCAGTGCGCAGCACCGGGACATCAATCAGCCCCAGCATTTT.

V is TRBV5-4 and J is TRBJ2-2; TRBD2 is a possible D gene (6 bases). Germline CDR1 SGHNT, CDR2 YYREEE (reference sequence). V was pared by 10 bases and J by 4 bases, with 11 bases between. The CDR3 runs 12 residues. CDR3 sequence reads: CAGGGATGELFF. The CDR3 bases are TGTGCCGGCGGAGGGGCCACCGGGGAGCTGTTTTTT.

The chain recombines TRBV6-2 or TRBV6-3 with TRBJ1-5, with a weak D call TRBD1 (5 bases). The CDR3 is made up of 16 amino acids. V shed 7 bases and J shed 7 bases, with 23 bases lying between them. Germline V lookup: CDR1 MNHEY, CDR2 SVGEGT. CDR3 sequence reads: CASTNRKGTLYQPQHF. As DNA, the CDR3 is TGTGCCAGCACTAACCGGAAGGGGACCCTGTACCAGCCCCAGCATTTT.

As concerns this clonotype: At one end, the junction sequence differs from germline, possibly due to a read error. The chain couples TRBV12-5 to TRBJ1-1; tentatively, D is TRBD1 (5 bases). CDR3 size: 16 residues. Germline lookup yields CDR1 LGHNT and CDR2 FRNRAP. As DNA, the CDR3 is TGTGCTAGTGGTTTGGCGAGTCGGGACCTGAACATTGAAGCTTTCTTT. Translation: CASGLASRDLNIEAFF.

The CDR3 region is CASSQNTGDTGELFF. Written as DNA, the CDR3 is TGTGCCAGCAGCCAGAATACAGGGGACACCGGGGAGCTGTTTTTT. The rearrangement links TRBV7-2 to TRBJ2-2; TRBD1 aligns across 7 bases. This CDR3 contains 15 residues. The J segment lost 3 bases and the V segment lost 5 bases, leaving 6 bases of the junction unmatched. The germline CDR1 and CDR2 sequences are SGHTA and FQGNSA. The full variable domain, in which reference TRBV7-2 and TRBJ2-2 provide the parts outside the CDR3, is GAGVSQSPSNKVTEKGKDVELRCDPISGHTALYWYRQSLGQGLEFLIYFQGNSAPDKSGLPSDRFSAERTGGSVSTLTIQRTQQEDSAVYLCASSQNTGDTGELFFGEGSRLTVL.

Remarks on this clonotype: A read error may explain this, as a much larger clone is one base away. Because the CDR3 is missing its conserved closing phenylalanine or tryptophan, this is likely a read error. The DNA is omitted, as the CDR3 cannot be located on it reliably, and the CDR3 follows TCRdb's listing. The CDR3 sequence is CASSQGQDSFL. The chain employs TRBV2 and TRBJ2-1; the table's D call TRBD1 went unverified against the DNA. In germline, CDR1 is SNHLY, CDR2 FYNNEI. The CDR3 numbers 11 amino acids, ends counted.

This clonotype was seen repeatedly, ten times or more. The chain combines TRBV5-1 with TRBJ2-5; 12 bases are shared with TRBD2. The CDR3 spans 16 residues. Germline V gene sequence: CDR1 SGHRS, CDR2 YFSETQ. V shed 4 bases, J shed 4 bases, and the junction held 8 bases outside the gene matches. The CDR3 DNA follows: TGCGCCAGCAGCGCTGGACTAGCGGGACCATCAGAGACCCAGTACTTC. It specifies CASSAGLAGPSETQYF.

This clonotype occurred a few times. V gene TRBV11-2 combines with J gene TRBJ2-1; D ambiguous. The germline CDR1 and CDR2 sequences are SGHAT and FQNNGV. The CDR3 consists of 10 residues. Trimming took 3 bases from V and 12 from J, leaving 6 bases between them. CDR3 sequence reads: CASSFRGQFF. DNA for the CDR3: TGTGCCAGCAGCTTCCGCGGGCAGTTCTTC.

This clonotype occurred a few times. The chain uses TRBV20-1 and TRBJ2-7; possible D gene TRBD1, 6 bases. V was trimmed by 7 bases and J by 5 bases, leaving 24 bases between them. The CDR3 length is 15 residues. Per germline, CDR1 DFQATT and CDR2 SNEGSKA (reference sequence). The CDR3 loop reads CSGVNPGAQSNEQYF. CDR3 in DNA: TGCAGTGGAGTGAACCCAGGGGCGCAGTCTAACGAGCAGTACTTC.

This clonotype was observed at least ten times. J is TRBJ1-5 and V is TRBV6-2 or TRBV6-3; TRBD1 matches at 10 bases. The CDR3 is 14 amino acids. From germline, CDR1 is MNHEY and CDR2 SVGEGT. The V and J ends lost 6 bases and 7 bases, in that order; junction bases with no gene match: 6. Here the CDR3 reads CASRGTGEVQPQHF. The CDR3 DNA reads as TGTGCCAGCAGAGGGACAGGGGAAGTCCAGCCCCAGCATTTT.

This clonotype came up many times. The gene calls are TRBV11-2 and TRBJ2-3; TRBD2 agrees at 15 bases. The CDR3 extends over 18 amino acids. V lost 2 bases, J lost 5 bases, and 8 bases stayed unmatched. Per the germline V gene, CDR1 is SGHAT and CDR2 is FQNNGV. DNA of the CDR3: TGTGCCAGCAGCTTACTGGGACTAGCGGGGGGAATCAGAGATACGCAGTATTTT. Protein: CASSLLGLAGGIRDTQYF.

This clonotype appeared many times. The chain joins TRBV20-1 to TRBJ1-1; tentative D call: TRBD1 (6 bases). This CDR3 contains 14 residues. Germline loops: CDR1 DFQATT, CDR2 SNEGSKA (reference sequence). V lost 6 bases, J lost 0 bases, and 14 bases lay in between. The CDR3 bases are TGCAGTGCACCCGGGTGGGACATGAACACTGAAGCTTTCTTT. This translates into CSAPGWDMNTEAFF.

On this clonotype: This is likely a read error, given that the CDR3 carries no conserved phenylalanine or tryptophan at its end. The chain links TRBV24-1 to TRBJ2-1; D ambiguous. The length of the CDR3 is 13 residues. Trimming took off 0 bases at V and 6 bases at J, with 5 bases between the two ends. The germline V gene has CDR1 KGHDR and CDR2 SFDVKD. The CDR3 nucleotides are TGTGCCACCAGTGATTTGGAAGGCAATGAGCAGTTCTCC. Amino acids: CATSDLEGNEQFS.

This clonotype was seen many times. The CDR3 DNA sequence: TGCGCCAGCAGCTTGGGCCAGGTGGTAGGGACTAACACCATATATTTT. Its protein product is CASSLGQVVGTNTIYF. The rearrangement joins TRBV5-1 to TRBJ1-3; D is possibly TRBD1 (5 bases). From germline, CDR1 is SGHRS and CDR2 YFSETQ. The CDR3 is 16 amino acids. V shed 0 bases and J shed 7 bases, with 17 bases lying between them.

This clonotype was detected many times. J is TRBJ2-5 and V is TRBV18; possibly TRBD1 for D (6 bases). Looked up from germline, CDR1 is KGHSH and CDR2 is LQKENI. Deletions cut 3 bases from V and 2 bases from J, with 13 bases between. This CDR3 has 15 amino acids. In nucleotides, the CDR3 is TGTGCCAGCTCACCCGAGAGACAGGTTCAAGAGACCCAGTACTTC. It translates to CASSPERQVQETQYF.

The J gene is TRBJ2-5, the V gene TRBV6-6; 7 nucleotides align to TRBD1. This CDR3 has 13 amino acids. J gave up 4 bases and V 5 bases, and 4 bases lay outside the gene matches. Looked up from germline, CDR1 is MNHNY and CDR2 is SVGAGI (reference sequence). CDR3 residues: CASSVGGLETQYF. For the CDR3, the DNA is TGTGCCAGCAGTGTAGGGGGCCTAGAGACCCAGTACTTC.